This T cell receptor beta chain originates from a study of blood T cell repertoires in COVID-19. V shed 1 base and J shed 3 bases, with 10 bases lying between them. The V gene's germline CDR1 is SQVTM and CDR2 ANQGSEA. The CDR3 covers 14 residues. The data were produced by immunoSEQ multiplex PCR, yet TCRdb's version contains in-frame clones alone and is incomplete. The table has under 150,000 clones, around 85% seen once; the top ten hold about 13%. The receptor comes from a human donor in a cohort sampled during active COVID-19. The material sequenced was peripheral blood. The chain uses TRBV29-1 and TRBJ2-1, with a weak D call TRBD2 (6 bases). CDR3 residues: CSVEVVRDYNEQFF. For the CDR3, the DNA is TGCAGCGTTGAAGTGGTGCGGGACTACAATGAGCAGTTCTTC.